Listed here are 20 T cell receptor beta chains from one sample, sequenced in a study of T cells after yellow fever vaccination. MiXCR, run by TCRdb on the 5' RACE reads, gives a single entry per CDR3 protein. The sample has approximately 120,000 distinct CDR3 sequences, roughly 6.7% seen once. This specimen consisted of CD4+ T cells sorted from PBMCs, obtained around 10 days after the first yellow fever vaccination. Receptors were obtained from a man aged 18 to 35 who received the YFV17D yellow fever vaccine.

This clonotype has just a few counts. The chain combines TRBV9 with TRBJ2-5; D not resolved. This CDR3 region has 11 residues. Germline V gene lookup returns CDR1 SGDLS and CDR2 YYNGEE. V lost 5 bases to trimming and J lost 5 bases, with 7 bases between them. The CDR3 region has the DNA TGTGCCAGCAGGAGGTATGAGACCCAGTACTTC. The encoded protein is CASRRYETQYF.

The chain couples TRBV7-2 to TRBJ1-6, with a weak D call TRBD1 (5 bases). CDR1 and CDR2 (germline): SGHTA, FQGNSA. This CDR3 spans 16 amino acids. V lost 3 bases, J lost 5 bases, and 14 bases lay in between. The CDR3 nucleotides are TGTGCCAGCAGCTTGCGATGGGGCCAACATAATTCACCCCTCCACTTT. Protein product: CASSLRWGQHNSPLHF.

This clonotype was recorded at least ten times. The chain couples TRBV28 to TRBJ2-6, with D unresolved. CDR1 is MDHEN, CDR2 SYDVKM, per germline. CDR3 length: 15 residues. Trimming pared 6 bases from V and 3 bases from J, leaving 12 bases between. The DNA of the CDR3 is TGTGCCAGCAGGACTTCTGGTTTTGGGGCCAACGTCCTGACTTTC. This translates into CASRTSGFGANVLTF.

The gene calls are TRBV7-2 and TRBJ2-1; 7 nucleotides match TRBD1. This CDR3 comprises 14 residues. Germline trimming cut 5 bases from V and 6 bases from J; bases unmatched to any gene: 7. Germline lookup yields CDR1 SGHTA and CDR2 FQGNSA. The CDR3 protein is CASSGGQTFNEQFF. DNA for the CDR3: TGTGCCAGCAGCGGGGGACAGACTTTCAATGAGCAGTTCTTC.

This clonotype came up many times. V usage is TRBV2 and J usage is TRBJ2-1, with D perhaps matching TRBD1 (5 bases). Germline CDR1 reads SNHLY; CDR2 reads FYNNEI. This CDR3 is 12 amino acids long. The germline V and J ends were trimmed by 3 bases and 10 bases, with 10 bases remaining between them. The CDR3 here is CASSEQGGEQFF. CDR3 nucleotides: TGTGCCAGCAGTGAGCAGGGTGGCGAGCAGTTCTTC.

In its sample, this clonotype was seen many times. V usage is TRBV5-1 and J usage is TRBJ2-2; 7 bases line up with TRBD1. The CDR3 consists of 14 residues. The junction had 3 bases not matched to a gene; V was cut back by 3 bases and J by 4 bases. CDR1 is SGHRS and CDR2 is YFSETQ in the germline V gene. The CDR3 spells CASSSQGFTGELFF. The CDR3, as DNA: TGCGCCAGCAGCTCACAGGGGTTCACCGGGGAGCTGTTTTTT.

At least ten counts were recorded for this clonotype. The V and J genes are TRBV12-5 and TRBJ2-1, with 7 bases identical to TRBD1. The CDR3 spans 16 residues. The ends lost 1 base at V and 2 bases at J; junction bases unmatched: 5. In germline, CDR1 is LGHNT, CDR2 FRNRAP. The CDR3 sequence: CASGLDFTGAYNEQFF. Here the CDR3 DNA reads TGTGCTAGTGGTTTGGATTTCACAGGGGCCTACAATGAGCAGTTCTTC.

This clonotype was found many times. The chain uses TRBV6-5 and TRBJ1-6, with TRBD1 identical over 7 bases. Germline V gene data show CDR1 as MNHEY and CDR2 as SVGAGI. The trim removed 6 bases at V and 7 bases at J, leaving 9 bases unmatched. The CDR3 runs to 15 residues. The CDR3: CASRGQALNNSPLHF. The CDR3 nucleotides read TGTGCCAGCAGAGGACAGGCCTTGAACAATTCACCCCTCCACTTT.

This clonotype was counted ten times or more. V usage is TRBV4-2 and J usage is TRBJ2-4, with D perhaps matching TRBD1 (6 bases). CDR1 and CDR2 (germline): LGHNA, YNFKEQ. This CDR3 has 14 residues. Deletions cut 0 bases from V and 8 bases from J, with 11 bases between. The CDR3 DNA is TGTGCCAGCAGCCAAGAAACAGGGTTGGACATTCAGTACTTC. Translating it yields CASSQETGLDIQYF.

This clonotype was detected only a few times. CDR3 nucleotide sequence: TGTGCCAGCAGCTCTTCCCCCTATGAGGATACGCAGTATTTT. Protein sequence: CASSSSPYEDTQYF. This sequence joins TRBV9 and TRBJ2-3; D uncertain. V lost 4 bases and J lost 6, with 15 bases in between. Germline assignment: CDR1 SGDLS and CDR2 YYNGEE. The CDR3 covers 14 residues.

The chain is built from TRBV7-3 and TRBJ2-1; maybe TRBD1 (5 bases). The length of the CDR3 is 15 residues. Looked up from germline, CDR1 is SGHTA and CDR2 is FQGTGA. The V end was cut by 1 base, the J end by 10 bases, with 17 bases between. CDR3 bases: TGTGCCAGCAGCTTAAACGGTCACAGGACCGGGGAGCAGTTCTTC. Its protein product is CASSLNGHRTGEQFF.

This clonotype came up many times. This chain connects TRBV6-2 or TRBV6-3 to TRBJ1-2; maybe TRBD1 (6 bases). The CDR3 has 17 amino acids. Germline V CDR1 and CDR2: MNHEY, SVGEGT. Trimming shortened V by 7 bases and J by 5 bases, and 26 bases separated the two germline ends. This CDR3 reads CASNDQRDTLKGYGYTF. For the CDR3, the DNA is TGTGCCAGCAACGACCAGCGGGACACCCTTAAGGGGTATGGCTACACCTTC.

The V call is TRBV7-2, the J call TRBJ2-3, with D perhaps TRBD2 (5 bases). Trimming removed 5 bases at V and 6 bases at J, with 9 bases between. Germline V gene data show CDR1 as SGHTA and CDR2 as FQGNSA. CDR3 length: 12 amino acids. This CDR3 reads CASSQQRDTQYF. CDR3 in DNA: TGTGCCAGCAGCCAACAGCGGGATACGCAGTATTTT.

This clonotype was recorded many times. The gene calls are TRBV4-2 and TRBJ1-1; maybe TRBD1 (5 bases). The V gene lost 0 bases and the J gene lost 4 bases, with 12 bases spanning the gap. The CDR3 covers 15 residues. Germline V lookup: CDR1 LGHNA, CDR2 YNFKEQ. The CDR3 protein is CASSQDRASGTEAFF. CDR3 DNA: TGTGCCAGCAGCCAAGACAGGGCTTCAGGCACTGAAGCTTTCTTT.

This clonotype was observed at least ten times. The CDR3 coding sequence is TGTGCCAGCAGTTCCCTGGGCGGGGGGTTGAATACGCAGTATTTT. Protein sequence: CASSSLGGGLNTQYF. V gene TRBV6-5 combines with J gene TRBJ2-3; 8 bases match TRBD2. Germline V gives CDR1 MNHEY, CDR2 SVGAGI. The junction had 10 bases not matched to a gene; V was cut back by 4 bases and J by 7 bases. CDR3 length: 15 amino acids.

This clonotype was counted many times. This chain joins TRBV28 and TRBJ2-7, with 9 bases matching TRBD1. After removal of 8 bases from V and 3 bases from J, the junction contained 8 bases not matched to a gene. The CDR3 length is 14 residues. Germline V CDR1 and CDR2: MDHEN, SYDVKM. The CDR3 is CASCSTGGVYEQYV. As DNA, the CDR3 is TGTGCCAGCTGCTCGACAGGGGGAGTCTACGAGCAGTACGTC.

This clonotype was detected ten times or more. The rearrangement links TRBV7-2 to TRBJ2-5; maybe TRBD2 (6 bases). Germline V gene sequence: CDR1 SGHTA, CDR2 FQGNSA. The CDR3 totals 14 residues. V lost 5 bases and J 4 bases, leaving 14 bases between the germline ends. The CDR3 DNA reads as TGTGCCAGCAGCCCCCCGACGGGGGTAGAGACCCAGTACTTC. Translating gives CASSPPTGVETQYF.

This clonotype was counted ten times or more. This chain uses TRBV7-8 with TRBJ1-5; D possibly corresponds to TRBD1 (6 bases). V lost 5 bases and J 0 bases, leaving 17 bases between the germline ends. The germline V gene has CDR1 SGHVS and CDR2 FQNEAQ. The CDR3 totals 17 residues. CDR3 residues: CASSAQGRGGSNQPQHF. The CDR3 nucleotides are TGTGCCAGCAGCGCCCAAGGGCGAGGGGGTAGCAATCAGCCCCAGCATTTT.

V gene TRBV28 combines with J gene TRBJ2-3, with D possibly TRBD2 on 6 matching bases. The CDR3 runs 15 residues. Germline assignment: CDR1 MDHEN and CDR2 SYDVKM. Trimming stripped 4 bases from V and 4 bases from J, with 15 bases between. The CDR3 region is CASSYLLGGADTQYF. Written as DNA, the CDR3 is TGTGCCAGCAGTTATTTATTAGGCGGGGCAGATACGCAGTATTTT. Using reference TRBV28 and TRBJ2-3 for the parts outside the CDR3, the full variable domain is DVKVTQSSRYLVKRTGEKVFLECVQDMDHENMFWYRQDPGLGLRLIYFSYDVKMKEKGDIPEGYSVSREKKERFSLILESASTNQTSMYLCASSYLLGGADTQYFGPGTRLTVL.

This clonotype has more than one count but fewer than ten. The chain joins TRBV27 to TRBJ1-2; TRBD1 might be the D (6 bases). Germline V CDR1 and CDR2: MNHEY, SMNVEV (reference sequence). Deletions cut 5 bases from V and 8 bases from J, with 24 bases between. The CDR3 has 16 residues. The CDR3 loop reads CASSARRGWSFDGYTF. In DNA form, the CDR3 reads TGTGCCAGCAGTGCCCGCAGGGGTTGGAGCTTTGACGGCTACACCTTC.